The present T cell receptor beta chain was sequenced within a study of blood T cell repertoires in COVID-19. Sequencing was performed with immunoSEQ multiplex PCR; in TCRdb, only in-frame clones are kept and a portion is missing. Among about 270,000 clones, less than 95% were seen once, and the ten largest hold around 2.8%. CDR1 is PRHDT and CDR2 is FYEKMQ in the germline V gene (reference sequence). This CDR3 spans 20 amino acids. The trim removed 5 bases at V and 3 bases at J, leaving 19 bases unmatched. Participant age was roughly 18 to 90 years, and participants resided in fewer than 30 US areas.

The chain is built from TRBV13 and TRBJ2-7, with 13 bases aligning to TRBD2. Sequenced: PBMCs or T cells enriched from blood (not recorded which). This TCR came from a man aged 40-50 years who had been exposed to COVID-19. The CDR3 sequence is CASSRRAMGLAGRGDYEQYF. The CDR3 DNA follows: TGTGCCAGCAGCCGCAGGGCCATGGGACTAGCGGGACGTGGGGACTACGAGCAGTACTTC.